This T cell receptor (beta chain) was documented in a study of cytomegalovirus exposure and HLA in healthy donors. The PCR ran on 60 Vbeta and 13 Jbeta primers. Assay: immunoSEQ multiplex PCR; the TCRdb copy retains only in-frame clones and omits some. The sample has about 79,000 clones. Germline CDR1 reads SGHAT; CDR2 reads FQNNGV. This CDR3 comprises 16 residues. V trimming: 5 bases; J trimming: 3 bases; junction bases outside the gene matches: 5. The rearrangement links TRBV11-2 to TRBJ2-1; TRBD2 matches at 12 bases. The specimen was PBMCs. The clonotype comes from a man aged 25 to 40 in good health and CMV-seronegative. The CDR3 bases are TGTGCCAGCAGCGCCCAACTAGCGGGGGGCTACAATGAGCAGTTCTTC. This gives the protein CASSAQLAGGYNEQFF.